This T cell receptor (beta chain) was recovered during a study of shared clonotypes between healthy human individuals. Background on the study: Each donor had three CD4 naive, three CD4 memory, two CD8 naive and one CD8 memory plate.

Here immunoSEQ multiplex PCR was the method, and the copy in TCRdb shows in-frame clones only, minus some. The sample lists approximately 180,000 clones; over 85% were seen once. The germline V gene has CDR1 PRHDT and CDR2 FYEKMQ (reference sequence). V dropped 5 bases and J dropped 5; count of bases not matched to a gene: 8. This CDR3 contains 15 residues. The receptor was derived from a woman in her twenties or thirties in good health. Source material: naive CD4+ T cells sorted from blood. Subset given: CD45RA+ positively selected. The chain employs TRBV13 and TRBJ1-4; 7 bases match TRBD1. The CDR3 nucleotides read TGTGCCAGCAGCATTTGGGACAGTCAAAATGAAAAACTGTTTTTT. Its protein product is CASSIWDSQNEKLFF. Filled out from reference TRBV13 and TRBJ1-4, the complete variable domain reads AAGVIQSPRHLIKEKRETATLKCYPIPRHDTVYWYQQGPGQDPQFLISFYEKMQSDKGSIPDRFSAQQFSDYHSELNMSSLELGDSALYFCASSIWDSQNEKLFFGSGTQLSVL.